A selection of T cell receptor beta chains follows, all from one sample in a study of blood T cells in healthy people across ages. One entry per CDR3 protein results from TCRdb running MiXCR on the 5' RACE reads. The sample has approximately 960,000 distinct CDR3 sequences, 29% seen once; the top ten hold 10%. These data were also filed under a second study, of T cells of mothers and their children.

The specimen was blood. The receptors here all came from a middle-aged woman in good health. Each CDR3 is given with its conserved first and last residue. The D gene is left open where the match is weak. Only some rows state a clone size, as once, few, many or a class for expanded clones.

cdr3_aa	cdr3_nt	v_call	j_call	d_call	clone_size
CASSPVPAESSYNEQFF	TGTGCCAGCAGTCCGGTTCCGGCGGAAAGTTCCTACAATGAGCAGTTCTTC	TRBV12-3/TRBV12-4	TRBJ2-1	-	-
CASSPLQGAPRGEQYF	TGTGCCAGCAGTCCGCTTCAGGGGGCGCCGAGGGGGGAGCAGTACTTC	TRBV28	TRBJ2-7	TRBD1	many
CASSTAGVGVQYF	TGTGCCAGCAGCACAGCGGGAGTAGGGGTGCAGTACTTC	TRBV7-2	TRBJ2-5	TRBD2	-
CASSQANGQIRETQYF	TGTGCCAGCAGTCAAGCGAACGGACAAATAAGAGAGACCCAGTACTTC	TRBV12-3/TRBV12-4	TRBJ2-5	-	many
CSGGEVGGNEQFF	TGCAGCGGGGGGGAGGTCGGTGGCAATGAGCAGTTCTTC	TRBV29-1	TRBJ2-1	-	-
CASSLSGAGPLSYGYTF	TGTGCCAGCAGCTTATCGGGCGCTGGTCCCCTCAGCTATGGCTACACCTTC	TRBV7-2	TRBJ1-2	-	few
CATSTRDSSTDTQYF	TGTGCCACCAGCACCCGGGACAGCAGCACAGATACGCAGTATTTT	TRBV15	TRBJ2-3	TRBD1	-
CASSAQTGHQETQYF	TGTGCCAGCAGCGCTCAGACAGGACACCAAGAGACCCAGTACTTC	TRBV9	TRBJ2-5	-	few
CSVEGGQVGSYEQYF	TGCAGCGTTGAAGGGGGACAGGTCGGATCGTACGAGCAGTACTTC	TRBV29-1	TRBJ2-7	TRBD1	-
CSARDPKLFNEQFF	TGCAGTGCTAGAGATCCAAAGCTTTTCAATGAGCAGTTCTTC	TRBV20-1	TRBJ2-1	-	-
CASSPQGPNEQFF	TGTGCCAGCAGCCCTCAAGGGCCAAATGAGCAGTTCTTC	TRBV7-9	TRBJ2-1	-	-
CASSQRTGRCYERYF	TGTGCCAGCAGCCAGCGGACAGGGCGCTGCTACGAGCGGTACTTC	TRBV3-1	TRBJ2-5	TRBD1	-
CSVEGAGLGEKLFF	TGCAGCGTTGAAGGGGCAGGGTTGGGTGAAAAACTGTTTTTT	TRBV29-1	TRBJ1-4	-	few
CSARRGADSSYEQYF	TGCAGTGCTAGGAGGGGGGCGGACAGCTCCTACGAGCAGTACTTC	TRBV20-1	TRBJ2-7	-	many
CASSVGADYSNQPQHF	TGTGCCAGCAGCGTAGGCGCCGACTATAGCAATCAGCCCCAGCATTTT	TRBV9	TRBJ1-5	-	few
CASGVRVGVSYEQYF	TGTGCCAGCGGAGTAAGGGTTGGGGTGTCCTACGAGCAGTACTTC	TRBV6-5	TRBJ2-7	-	many
CASSELGTIYEQYF	TGTGCCAGCAGTGAATTAGGGACCATCTACGAGCAGTACTTC	TRBV25-1	TRBJ2-7	-	-
CASSLGLGLADTGELFF	TGTGCTAGCAGCTTAGGTTTGGGACTAGCGGACACCGGGGAGCTGTTTTTT	TRBV7-7	TRBJ2-2	TRBD2	few